The clone carrying this T cell receptor (beta chain) was seen at least ten times. The CDR3 is made up of 15 amino acids. The germline V gene encodes CDR1 MNHEY and CDR2 SVGEGT. V dropped 6 bases and J dropped 3; count of bases not matched to a gene: 6. The data derive from a study of neurological immune-mediated disorders. TCRdb passed the 5' RACE reads through MiXCR, listing each CDR3 protein once. The sample holds tens of thousands of distinct CDR3 sequences; over 6% are singletons and the top ten take roughly 0.5%. This sequence originates from a woman in her thirties or forties in good health. This chain joins TRBV6-2 or TRBV6-3 and TRBJ2-1; 9 bases fit TRBD2. Material for sequencing was CD4+ T cells from blood. The CDR3 DNA reads TGTGCCAGCAGACTTAGCGGGGGTGTCTACAATGAGCAGTTCTTC. Its protein is CASRLSGGVYNEQFF.